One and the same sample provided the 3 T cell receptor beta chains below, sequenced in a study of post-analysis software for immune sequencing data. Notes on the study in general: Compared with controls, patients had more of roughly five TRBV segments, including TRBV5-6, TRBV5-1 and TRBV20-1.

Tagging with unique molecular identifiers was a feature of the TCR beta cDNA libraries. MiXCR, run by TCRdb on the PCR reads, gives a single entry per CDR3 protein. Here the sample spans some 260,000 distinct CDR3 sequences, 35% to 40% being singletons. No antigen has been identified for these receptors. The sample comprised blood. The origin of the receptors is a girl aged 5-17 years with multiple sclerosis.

The CDR3 coding sequence is TGTGCCAGCAGATTAACCGGGACTAGCGAAAACAATGAGCAGTACTTC. This gives the protein CASRLTGTSENNEQYF. The V call is TRBV12-3 or TRBV12-4, the J call TRBJ2-5; 10 bases align to TRBD2. CDR3 length: 16 residues. V shed 6 bases and J 11 bases; nucleotides not matched to a gene: 18.

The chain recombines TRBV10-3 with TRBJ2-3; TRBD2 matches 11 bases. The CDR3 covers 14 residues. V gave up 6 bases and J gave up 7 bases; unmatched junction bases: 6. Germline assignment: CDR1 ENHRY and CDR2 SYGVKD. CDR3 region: CAISRLAGRHTQYF. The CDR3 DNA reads TGTGCCATCAGCCGACTAGCGGGGCGTCATACGCAGTATTTT.

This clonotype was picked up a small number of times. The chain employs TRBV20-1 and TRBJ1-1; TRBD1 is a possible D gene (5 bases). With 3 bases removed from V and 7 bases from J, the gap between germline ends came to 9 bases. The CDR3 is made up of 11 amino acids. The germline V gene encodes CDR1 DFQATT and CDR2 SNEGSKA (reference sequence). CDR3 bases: TGCAGTGCTAGGACAAGGGGTGAAGCTTTCTTT. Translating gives CSARTRGEAFF.